This entry features one TCR beta chain sequence. Its specificity is unknown. These data are taken from a study of blood T cells in healthy people across ages. At the level of the study: The template switching approach captured approximately one barcoded beta molecule for every two T cells.

Study-level findings and limits: Estimated diversity that came from one million T cells was considered an underestimate. Getting older went along with TCR beta diversity per million T cells dropping roughly linearly.

The authors ran a second PCR of 7 to 11 cycles using a sample-barcoded 5' primer and a J-beta primer mix. TCRdb used MiXCR to reprocess the 5' RACE reads, holding one entry per CDR3 protein. The data contain about a million distinct CDR3 sequences, just over 50% of them singletons. CDR3 length equals 13 residues. In germline, CDR1 is MDHEN, CDR2 SYDVKM. Deletions cut 2 bases from V and 5 bases from J, with 9 bases between. V gene TRBV28 combines with J gene TRBJ2-5, with D unresolved. This TCR derives from a woman aged 55-70 years in good health. The material sequenced was blood. The CDR3 protein is CASSLANKETQYF. As DNA, the CDR3 is TGTGCCAGCAGTTTAGCCAACAAGGAGACCCAGTACTTC.